The clone carrying this T cell receptor beta chain is medium-sized by share. This record belongs to a study of tumor and adjacent non-tumor tissue in lung cancer. A modified ARM-PCR protocol with three rounds of nested PCR amplified TCRbeta. Each CDR3 protein gets one entry after TCRdb re-called the multiplex PCR reads with MiXCR. The data contain roughly 66,000 distinct CDR3 sequences, about three quarters of them singletons. This sample's RNA came from whole unsorted tissue. Newly diagnosed lung cancer patients had thoracic surgery in China, August–late 2014, without prior chemotherapy. Material: lung tumor tissue. This receptor was identified in a man aged 60 to 69 with non-small cell lung cancer.

This CDR3 reads CASSLSTTSGREPAYEQYF. DNA of the CDR3: TGTGCCAGCAGCTTAAGTACGACTAGCGGGCGGGAGCCCGCCTACGAGCAGTACTTC. The chain joins TRBV11-1 to TRBJ2-7, with 10 bases matching TRBD2. The CDR3 runs to 19 residues. The germline CDR1 and CDR2 sequences are SGHAT and FQDESV (reference sequence). The V and J ends lost 2 bases and 2 bases, in that order; junction bases with no gene match: 15.